The following is a T cell receptor beta chain sequence with its context. What it binds is not known. Time point noted: new active TB diagnosis, blood taken before or within 7 days of starting treatment. Produced via immunoSEQ multiplex PCR; TCRdb's table is partial and in-frame only. The table shows about 34,000 clones, with approximately 93% occurring only once. The CDR3 runs 13 residues. Germline V gene sequence: CDR1 SNHLY, CDR2 FYNNEI. Trimming shortened V by 7 bases and J by 5 bases, and 14 bases separated the two germline ends. These data belong to a study of T cells in tuberculosis. General study findings and limits: The TCR-beta difference was not significant; alpha differences partly reflected length.

The sample consisted of PBMCs, taken at tuberculosis diagnosis. The TCR comes from an adult with tuberculosis. The V gene is TRBV2, the J gene TRBJ1-1; D may be TRBD1 (6 bases). The CDR3 loop is CASIQQGRTEAFF. For the CDR3, the DNA is TGTGCCAGCATCCAACAGGGTCGGACTGAAGCTTTCTTT. The full variable domain, in which reference TRBV2 and TRBJ1-1 provide the parts outside the CDR3, is EPEVTQTPSHQVTQMGQEVILRCVPISNHLYFYWYRQILGQKVEFLVSFYNNEISEKSEIFDDQFSVERPDGSNFTLKIRSTKLEDSAMYFCASIQQGRTEAFFGQGTRLTVV.